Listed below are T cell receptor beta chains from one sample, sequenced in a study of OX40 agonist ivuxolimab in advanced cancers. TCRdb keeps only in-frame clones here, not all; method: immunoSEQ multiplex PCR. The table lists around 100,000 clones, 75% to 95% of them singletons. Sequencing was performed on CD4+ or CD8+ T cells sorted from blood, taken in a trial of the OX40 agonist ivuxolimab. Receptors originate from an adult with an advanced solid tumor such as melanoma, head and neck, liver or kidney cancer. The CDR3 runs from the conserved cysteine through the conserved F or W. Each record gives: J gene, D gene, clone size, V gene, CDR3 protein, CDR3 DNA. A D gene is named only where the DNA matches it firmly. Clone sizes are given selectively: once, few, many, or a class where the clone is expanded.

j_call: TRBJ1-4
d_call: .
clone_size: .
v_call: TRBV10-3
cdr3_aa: CAISDYGTNEKLFF
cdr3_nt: TGTGCCATCAGTGATTACGGAACTAATGAAAAACTGTTTTTT

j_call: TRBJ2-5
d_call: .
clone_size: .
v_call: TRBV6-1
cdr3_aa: CASSEGPTSETQYF
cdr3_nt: TGTGCCAGCAGTGAAGGTCCGACCTCAGAGACCCAGTACTTC

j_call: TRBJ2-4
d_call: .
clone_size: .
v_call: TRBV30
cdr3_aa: CAWSKGQGENIQYF
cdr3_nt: TGTGCCTGGAGTAAAGGGCAGGGTGAAAACATTCAGTACTTC

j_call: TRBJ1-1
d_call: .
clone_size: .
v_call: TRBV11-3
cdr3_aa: CASSPTGRNTEAFF
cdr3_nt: TGTGCCAGCAGCCCAACGGGACGGAACACTGAAGCTTTCTTT

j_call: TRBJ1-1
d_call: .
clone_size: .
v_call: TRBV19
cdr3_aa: CASTRTGMTEAFF
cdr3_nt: TGTGCCAGTACCCGAACAGGAATGACTGAAGCTTTCTTT

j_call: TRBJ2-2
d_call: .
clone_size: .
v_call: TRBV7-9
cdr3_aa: CASSSSGAGGELFF
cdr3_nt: TGTGCCAGCAGCTCCTCTGGCGCGGGCGGGGAGCTGTTTTTT

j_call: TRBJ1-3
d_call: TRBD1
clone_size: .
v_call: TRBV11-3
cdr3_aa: CASNTGGDGNTIYF
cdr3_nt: TGTGCCAGCAATACAGGGGGAGACGGAAACACCATATATTTT

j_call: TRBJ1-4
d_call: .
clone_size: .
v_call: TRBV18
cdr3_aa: CASSPAEASTNEKLFF
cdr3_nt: TGTGCCAGCTCACCGGCAGAAGCCTCAACTAATGAAAAACTGTTTTTT

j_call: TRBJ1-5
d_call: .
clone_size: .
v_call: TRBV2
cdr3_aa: CASSDPWQGSNQPQHF
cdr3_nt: TGTGCCAGCAGTGATCCCTGGCAGGGTAGCAATCAGCCCCAGCATTTT

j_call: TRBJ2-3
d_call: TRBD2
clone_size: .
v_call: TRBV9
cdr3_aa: CASSVGTSGRDTQYF
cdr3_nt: TGTGCCAGCAGCGTCGGGACTAGCGGGAGGGATACGCAGTATTTT

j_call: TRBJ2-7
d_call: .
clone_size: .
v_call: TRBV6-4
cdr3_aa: CASSEVFGGSSYEQYF
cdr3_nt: TGTGCCAGCAGTGAAGTTTTCGGGGGTAGCTCCTACGAGCAGTACTTC

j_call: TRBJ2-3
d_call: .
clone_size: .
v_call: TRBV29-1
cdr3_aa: CSVSVQRGGSRSTDTQYF
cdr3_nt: TGCAGCGTTAGCGTCCAGAGGGGCGGCTCAAGAAGCACAGATACGCAGTATTTT

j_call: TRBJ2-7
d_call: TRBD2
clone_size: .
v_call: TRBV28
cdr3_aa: CASKSSGTSTYEQYF
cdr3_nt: TGTGCCAGCAAGAGCTCCGGGACTAGCACCTACGAGCAGTACTTC

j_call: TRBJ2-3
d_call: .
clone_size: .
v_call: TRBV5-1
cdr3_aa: CASSTRTGTDTQYF
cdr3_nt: TGCGCCAGCAGCACCCGGACAGGCACAGATACGCAGTATTTT

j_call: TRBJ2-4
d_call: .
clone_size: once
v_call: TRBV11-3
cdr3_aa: CASSFVVDGFQYF
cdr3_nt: TGTGCCAGCAGCTTTGTCGTGGACGGTTTTCAGTACTTC

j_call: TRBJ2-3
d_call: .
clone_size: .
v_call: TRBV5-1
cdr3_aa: CASSLGIVGGTDTQYF
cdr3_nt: TGCGCCAGCAGCTTGGGGATCGTAGGGGGCACAGATACGCAGTATTTT

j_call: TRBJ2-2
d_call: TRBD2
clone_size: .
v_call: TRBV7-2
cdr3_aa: CASRRGSGRGNTGELFF
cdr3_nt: TGTGCCAGCAGGCGTGGTAGCGGGAGGGGTAACACCGGGGAGCTGTTTTTT

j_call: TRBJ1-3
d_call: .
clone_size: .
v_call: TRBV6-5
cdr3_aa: CASSPRQGGYTIYF
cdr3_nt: TGTGCCAGCAGCCCTCGACAAGGCGGGTACACCATATATTTT

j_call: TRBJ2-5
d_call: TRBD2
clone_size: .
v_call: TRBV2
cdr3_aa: CASREGASGRIGTQYF
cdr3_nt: TGTGCCAGCAGAGAGGGGGCTAGCGGGAGGATAGGGACCCAGTACTTC

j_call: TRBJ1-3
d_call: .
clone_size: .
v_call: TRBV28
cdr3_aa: CASRGPNSGNTIYF
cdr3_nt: TGTGCCAGCAGAGGACCGAACTCTGGAAACACCATATATTTT

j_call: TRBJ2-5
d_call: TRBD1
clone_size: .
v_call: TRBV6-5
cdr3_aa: CASSATGERVETQYF
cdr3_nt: TGTGCCAGCAGTGCGACAGGGGAGCGGGTTGAGACCCAGTACTTC

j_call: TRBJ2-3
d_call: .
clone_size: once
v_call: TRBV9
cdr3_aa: CASSVSRGITDTQYF
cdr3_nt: TGTGCCAGCAGCGTATCGAGGGGGATCACAGATACGCAGTATTTT

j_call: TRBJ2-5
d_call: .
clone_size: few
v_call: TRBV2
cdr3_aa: CASSETGETQYF
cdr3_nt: TGTGCCAGCAGTGAAACGGGGGAGACCCAGTACTTC

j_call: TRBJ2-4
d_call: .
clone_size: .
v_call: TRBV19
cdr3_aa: CASRQKGVDSIQYF
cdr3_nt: TGTGCCAGTAGGCAGAAGGGGGTTGATAGCATTCAGTACTTC

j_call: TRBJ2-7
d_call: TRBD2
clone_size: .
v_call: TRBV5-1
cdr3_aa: CASSLKLAGVAQQYF
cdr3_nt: TGCGCCAGCAGCTTGAAACTAGCGGGGGTTGCACAGCAGTACTTC

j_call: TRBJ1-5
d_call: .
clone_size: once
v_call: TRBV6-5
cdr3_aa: CASSTGPHQPQHF
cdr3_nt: TGTGCCAGCAGTACAGGTCCCCATCAGCCCCAGCATTTT

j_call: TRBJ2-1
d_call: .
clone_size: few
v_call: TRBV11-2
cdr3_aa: CASSLDAYNEQFF
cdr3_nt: TGTGCCAGCAGCTTAGACGCCTACAATGAGCAGTTCTTC

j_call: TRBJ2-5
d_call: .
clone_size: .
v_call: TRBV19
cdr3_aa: CASNSDGQETQYF
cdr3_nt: TGTGCCAGTAATAGCGACGGCCAAGAGACCCAGTACTTC

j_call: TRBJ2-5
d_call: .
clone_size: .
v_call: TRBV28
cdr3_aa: CASSLIRTEETQYF
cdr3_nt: TGTGCCAGCAGTTTGATTCGGACAGAAGAGACCCAGTACTTC

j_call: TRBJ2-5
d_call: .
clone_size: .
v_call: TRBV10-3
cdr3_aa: CAISDPGLLYQETQYF
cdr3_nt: TGTGCCATCAGTGACCCGGGACTCCTGTACCAAGAGACCCAGTACTTC

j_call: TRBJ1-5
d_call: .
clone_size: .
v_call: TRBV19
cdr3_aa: CASSSSLGGNQPQHF
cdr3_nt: TGTGCCAGTAGTTCCTCTCTAGGGGGCAATCAGCCCCAGCATTTT

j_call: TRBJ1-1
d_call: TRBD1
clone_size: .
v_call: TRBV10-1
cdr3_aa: CASSVGQGAEAFF
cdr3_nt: TGCGCCAGCAGTGTCGGACAGGGGGCTGAAGCTTTCTTT

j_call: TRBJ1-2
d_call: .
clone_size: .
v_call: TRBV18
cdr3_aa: CASSPSDGNYGYTF
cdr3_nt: TGTGCCAGCTCACCATCGGACGGGAACTATGGCTACACCTTC

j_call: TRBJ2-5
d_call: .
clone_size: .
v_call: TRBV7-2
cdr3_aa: CASSPDQKETQYF
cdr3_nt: TGTGCCAGCAGCCCCGACCAGAAAGAGACCCAGTACTTC

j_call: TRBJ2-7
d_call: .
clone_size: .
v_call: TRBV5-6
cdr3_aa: CASSLAVTYEQYF
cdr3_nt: TGTGCCAGCAGCTTGGCTGTTACCTACGAGCAGTACTTC